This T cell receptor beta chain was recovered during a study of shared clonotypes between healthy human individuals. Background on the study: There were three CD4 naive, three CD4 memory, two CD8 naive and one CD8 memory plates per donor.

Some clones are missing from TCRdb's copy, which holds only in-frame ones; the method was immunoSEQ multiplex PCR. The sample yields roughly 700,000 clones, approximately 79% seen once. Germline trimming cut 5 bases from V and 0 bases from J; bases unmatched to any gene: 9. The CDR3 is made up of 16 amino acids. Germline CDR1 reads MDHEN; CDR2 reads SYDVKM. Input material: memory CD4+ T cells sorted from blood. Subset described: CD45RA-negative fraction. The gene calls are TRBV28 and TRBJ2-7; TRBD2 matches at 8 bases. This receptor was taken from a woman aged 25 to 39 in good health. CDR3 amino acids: CASSPGGPAGSYEQYF. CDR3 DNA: TGTGCCAGCAGTCCGGGAGGGCCGGCGGGCTCCTACGAGCAGTACTTC.